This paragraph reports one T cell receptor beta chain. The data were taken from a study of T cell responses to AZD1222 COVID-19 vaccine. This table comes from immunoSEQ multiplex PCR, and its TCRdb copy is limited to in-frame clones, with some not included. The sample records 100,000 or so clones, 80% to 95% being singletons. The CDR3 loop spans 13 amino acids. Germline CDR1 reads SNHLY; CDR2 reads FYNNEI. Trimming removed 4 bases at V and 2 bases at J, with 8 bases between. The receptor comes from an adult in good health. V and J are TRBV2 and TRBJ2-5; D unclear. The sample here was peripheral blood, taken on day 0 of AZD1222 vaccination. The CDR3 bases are TGTGCCAGCAGTGTTAGTCAGCAAGAGACCCAGTACTTC. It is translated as CASSVSQQETQYF.